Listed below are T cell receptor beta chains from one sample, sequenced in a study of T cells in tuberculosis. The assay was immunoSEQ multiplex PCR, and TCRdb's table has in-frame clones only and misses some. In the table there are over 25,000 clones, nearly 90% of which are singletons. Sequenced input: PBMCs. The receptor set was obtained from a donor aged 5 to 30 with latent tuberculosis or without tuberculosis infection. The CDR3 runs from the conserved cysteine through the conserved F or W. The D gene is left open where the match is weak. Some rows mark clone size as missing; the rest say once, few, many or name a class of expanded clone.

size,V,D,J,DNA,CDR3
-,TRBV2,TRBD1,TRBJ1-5,TGTGCCAGCAGTGGTGGACAGGGATTGAACCAGCCCCAGCATTTT,CASSGGQGLNQPQHF
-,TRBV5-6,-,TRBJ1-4,TGTGCCAGCAGCTTGGCTGGCAATGAAAAACTGTTTTTT,CASSLAGNEKLFF
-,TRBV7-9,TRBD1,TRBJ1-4,TGTGCCAGCAGCTTAGGCAGGGGGGATAATGAAAAACTGTTTTTT,CASSLGRGDNEKLFF
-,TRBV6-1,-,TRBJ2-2,TGTGCCAGCAGTGAAAAGGGGGGGTGGTCGAACACCGGGGAGCTGTTTTTT,CASSEKGGWSNTGELFF
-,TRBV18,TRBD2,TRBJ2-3,TGTGCCAGCTCACCACCGGGACTAGGGGAAGATACGCAGTATTTT,CASSPPGLGEDTQYF
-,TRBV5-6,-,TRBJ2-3,TGTGCCAGCAAGGGACAAACCTTGCGGGATACGCAGTATTTT,CASKGQTLRDTQYF
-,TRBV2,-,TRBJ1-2,TGTGCCAGCAGCCTTGGGACTTTTTATGGCTACACCTTC,CASSLGTFYGYTF
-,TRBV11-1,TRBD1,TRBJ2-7,TGTGCCAGCAGCTTAGATCCACGGACAGGATCCTACGAGCAGTACTTC,CASSLDPRTGSYEQYF
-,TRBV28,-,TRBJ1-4,TGTGCCAGCACAGGGTCCTGGGAAAAACTGTTTTTT,CASTGSWEKLFF
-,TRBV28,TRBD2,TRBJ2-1,TGTGCCAGCAGTTTCCGGCCAGTAGCGGGGTACAATGAGCAGTTCTTC,CASSFRPVAGYNEQFF
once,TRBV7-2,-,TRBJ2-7,TGTGCCAGCAGCTTACTAGAATACTCCTACGAGCAGTACTTC,CASSLLEYSYEQYF
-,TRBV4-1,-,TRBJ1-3,TGCGCCAGCAGCCAAACCGCCGGGGAAGGGAACACCATATATTTT,CASSQTAGEGNTIYF
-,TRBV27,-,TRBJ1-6,TGTGCCAGCAGTTCGCCACGGACAGTTCGGGATTCACCCCTCCACTTT,CASSSPRTVRDSPLHF
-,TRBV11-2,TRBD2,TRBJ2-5,TGTGCCAGCAGCTTAGATTATAGCGGGGGGTCGAAGACCCAGTACTTC,CASSLDYSGGSKTQYF
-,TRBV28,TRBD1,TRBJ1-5,TGTGCCAGCTGGGGGGACAGGGCGGTGCGCAATCAGCCCCAGCATTTT,CASWGDRAVRNQPQHF
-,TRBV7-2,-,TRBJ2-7,TGTGCCAGCAGCGACCAGGGGATATCGGGAGAGCAGTACTTC,CASSDQGISGEQYF
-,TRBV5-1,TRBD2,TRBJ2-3,TGCGCCAGTAGCGGGGGGGCCTCAGATACGCAGTATTTT,CASSGGASDTQYF
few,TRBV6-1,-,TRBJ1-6,TGTGCCAGCAGTGAAGCCCCCAGGCCCGAAGGTTCACCCCTCCACTTT,CASSEAPRPEGSPLHF
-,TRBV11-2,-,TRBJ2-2,TGTGCCAGCAGCCAACGGACCGTGGGGCCAAGCACCGGGGAGCTGTTTTTT,CASSQRTVGPSTGELFF
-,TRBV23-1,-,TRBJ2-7,TGCGCCAGCAGTCAACGATCTAGACAGTTCCACTACGAGCAGTACTTC,CASSQRSRQFHYEQYF
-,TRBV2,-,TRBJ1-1,TGTGCCAGCAGTGAATCCGGGTCCTACACTGAAGCTTTCTTT,CASSESGSYTEAFF
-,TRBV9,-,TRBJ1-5,TGTGCCAGCAGCGTCTCAGGGGAGTGGCAGCCCCAGCATTTT,CASSVSGEWQPQHF
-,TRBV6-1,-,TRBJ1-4,TGTGCCAGCAGTGCTACAGGATCTTTTGGTGAAAAACTGTTTTTT,CASSATGSFGEKLFF
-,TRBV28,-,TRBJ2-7,TGTGCCAGCAGTTTAGGGCAGAACTACGAGCAGTACTTC,CASSLGQNYEQYF
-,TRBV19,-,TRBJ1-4,TGTGCCAGTACCCTGGCAGGGTTGAGTGAAAAACTGTTTTTT,CASTLAGLSEKLFF
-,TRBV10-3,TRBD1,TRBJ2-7,TGTGCCAGTATCCCGGGACAGGGGTCCTACGAGCAGTACTTC,CASIPGQGSYEQYF
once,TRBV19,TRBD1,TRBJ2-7,TGTGCCAGTAGTAGGACAGGCTCCTACGAGCAGTACTTC,CASSRTGSYEQYF
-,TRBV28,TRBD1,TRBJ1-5,TGTGCCATCAGGGACAGTAGCAATCAGCCCCAGCATTTT,CAIRDSSNQPQHF
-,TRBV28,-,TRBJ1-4,TGTGCCAGCAGTTCAGGGTCTGAAGGACATGAAAAACTGTTTTTT,CASSSGSEGHEKLFF
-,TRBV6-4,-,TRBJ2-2,TGTGCCAGCAGTGACTCACAGACCGGGGAGCTGTTTTTT,CASSDSQTGELFF
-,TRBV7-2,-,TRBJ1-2,TGTGCCAGCAGCCCTCGACAGTCTGGCTACACCTTC,CASSPRQSGYTF
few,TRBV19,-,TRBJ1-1,TGTGCCAGTAGAATCGGTCAGGGAAATGAAGCTTTCTTT,CASRIGQGNEAFF
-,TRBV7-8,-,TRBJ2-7,TGTGCCAGCAGCTTAACCTGGACAGAGGGTTGGTACGAGCGGTACTTC,CASSLTWTEGWYERYF
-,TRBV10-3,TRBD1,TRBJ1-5,TGTGCCATCAGCGGACAGGACAATCAGCCCCAGCATTTT,CAISGQDNQPQHF
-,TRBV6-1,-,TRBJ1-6,TGTGCCAGCAGAGGCAACCAGGACTATAATTCACCCCTCCACTTT,CASRGNQDYNSPLHF
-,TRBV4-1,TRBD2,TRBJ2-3,TGCGCCAGCAGCCAAGATGTCGGACTAGCGGGGGGGCGGGGAGATACGCAGTATTTT,CASSQDVGLAGGRGDTQYF
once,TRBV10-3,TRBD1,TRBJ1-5,TGTGCCATCAGTGAGGCCCAGACAGGGGAGCAGCCCCAGCATTTT,CAISEAQTGEQPQHF
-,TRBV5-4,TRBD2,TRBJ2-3,TGTGCCAGCCCCGGGGGGGCTAAGGGCACAGATACGCAGTATTTT,CASPGGAKGTDTQYF
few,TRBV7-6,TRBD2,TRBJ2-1,TGTGCCAGCAGCGCCACCCTACTAGCGGGGGTCGAGGATGAGCAGTTCTTC,CASSATLLAGVEDEQFF
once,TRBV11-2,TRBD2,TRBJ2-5,TGTGCCAGCAGCTTCCGGACTAGCGGGGGGGCCGGAGAGACCCAGTACTTC,CASSFRTSGGAGETQYF
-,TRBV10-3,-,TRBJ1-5,TGTGCCACAGGTCTTCGGGATGCCCAGCATTTT,CATGLRDAQHF
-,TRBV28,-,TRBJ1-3,TGTGCCAGCAGTTCCCACCAAGACACCCTCCTCTCTGGAAACACCATATATTTT,CASSSHQDTLLSGNTIYF